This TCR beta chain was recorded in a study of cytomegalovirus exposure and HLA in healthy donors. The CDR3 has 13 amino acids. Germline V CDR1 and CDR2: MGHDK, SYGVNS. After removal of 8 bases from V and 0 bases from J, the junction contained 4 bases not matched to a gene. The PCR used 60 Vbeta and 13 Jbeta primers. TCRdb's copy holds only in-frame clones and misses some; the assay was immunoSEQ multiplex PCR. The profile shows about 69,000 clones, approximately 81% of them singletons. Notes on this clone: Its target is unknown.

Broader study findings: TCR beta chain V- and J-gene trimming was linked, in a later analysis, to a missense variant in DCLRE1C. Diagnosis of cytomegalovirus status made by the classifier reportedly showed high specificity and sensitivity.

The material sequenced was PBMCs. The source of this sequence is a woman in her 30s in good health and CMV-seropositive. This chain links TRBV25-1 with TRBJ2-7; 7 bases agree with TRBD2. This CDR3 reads CASGGSPSYEQYF. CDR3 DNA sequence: TGTGCCAGCGGCGGGAGTCCCTCCTACGAGCAGTACTTC.